This is a list of T cell receptor beta chains from one sample in a study of cytomegalovirus exposure and HLA in healthy donors. TCRdb keeps only in-frame clones here, not all; method: immunoSEQ multiplex PCR. The table lists about 120,000 clones, about 8% of them singletons. The sample was PBMCs. The receptors shown here come from a woman between 40 and 50 years old in good health and CMV-seropositive. The CDR3 runs from the conserved cysteine through the conserved F or W. The D gene is left open where the match is weak. Clone size appears in some rows only: once, few, many, or a class for an expanded clone.

>-|TRBV27|TRBJ2-7|TRBD1
TGTGCCAGCAGTTTATCCCAGGACAGGGGATACGAGCAGTACTTC
CASSLSQDRGYEQYF
>-|TRBV19|TRBJ1-4|-
TGTGCCAGTAAAACAGCCCAACCCGAAAAACTGTTTTTT
CASKTAQPEKLFF
>-|TRBV27|TRBJ2-7|TRBD2
TGTGCCAGCAGACTTTACGGGGGGGTCGAGCAGTACTTC
CASRLYGGVEQYF
>few|TRBV7-9|TRBJ1-4|TRBD1
TGTGCCAGCAGCTTAGGTGGGACAGCAACTAATGAAAAACTGTTTTTT
CASSLGGTATNEKLFF
>-|TRBV5-4|TRBJ2-7|TRBD1
TGTGCCACCAGTGGTGACAGGGGATCCTACGAGCAGTACTTC
CATSGDRGSYEQYF
>few|TRBV28|TRBJ1-2|-
TGTGCCAGCGGGAGTAGAGGCTATGGCTACACCTTC
CASGSRGYGYTF
>few|TRBV10-3|TRBJ2-7|-
TGTGCCATCAGTGATCTACGATTGAGCGAGCAGTACTTC
CAISDLRLSEQYF
>once|TRBV18|TRBJ1-1|TRBD1
TGTGCCAGCTCGCAGGGACAGGGAGTAGGTGCTTTCTTT
CASSQGQGVGAFF
>few|TRBV4-1|TRBJ1-2|TRBD1
TGCGCCAGCAGCCAAATCGGACAGGGAGGGGTGGACTATGGCTACACCTTC
CASSQIGQGGVDYGYTF
>-|TRBV6-5|TRBJ1-2|-
TGTGCCAGCACCGACGGGGTTTTCTATGGCTACACCTTC
CASTDGVFYGYTF
>-|TRBV9|TRBJ1-3|-
TGTGCCAGCAGTACCGAACAAGGGAGCTCTGGAAACACCATATATTTT
CASSTEQGSSGNTIYF
>-|TRBV25-1|TRBJ2-7|-
TGTGCCAGCAGTGGGAGACTAAACGGGCAGTACGAGCAGTACTTC
CASSGRLNGQYEQYF
>-|TRBV4-1|TRBJ2-1|TRBD2
TGCGCCAGCAGCCAAGTTAGCGGGGGGGCTAAGGGTGAGCAGTTCTTC
CASSQVSGGAKGEQFF
>few|TRBV10-1|TRBJ2-3|-
TGCGCCAGCAGTGAGTCGCAGGGCCAAGATACGCAGTATTTT
CASSESQGQDTQYF
>few|TRBV4-1|TRBJ1-2|-
TGCGCCAGCACCGACAGGCTGAACTATGGCTACACCTTC
CASTDRLNYGYTF
>-|TRBV5-1|TRBJ2-5|TRBD2
TGCGCCAGCAGAATCAGCGGGGGGGCCGTAGAGACCCAGTACTTC
CASRISGGAVETQYF
>few|TRBV9|TRBJ1-3|-
TGTGCCAGCAGCGTAAGTCAGTACTCTGGAAACACCATATATTTT
CASSVSQYSGNTIYF
>few|TRBV7-9|TRBJ2-7|-
TGTGCCAGCCTACAGCAGGACAACTCCTACGAGCAGTACTTC
CASLQQDNSYEQYF
>-|TRBV25-1|TRBJ2-1|-
TGTGCCAGCAGTGACCCGGGGAGTGGACCCGGTCACAATGAGCAGTTCTTC
CASSDPGSGPGHNEQFF
>few|TRBV2|TRBJ1-2|-
TGTGCCAGCACCGCCCCGGGAAGACGCTATGGCTACACCTTC
CASTAPGRRYGYTF
>few|TRBV5-4|TRBJ2-2|TRBD1
TGTGCCAGCTGGACGTCCAGGGGGCTGGTCACCGGGGAGCTGTTTTTT
CASWTSRGLVTGELFF
>-|TRBV18|TRBJ1-1|-
TGTGCCAGCTCACCTATCGGACAGCCCAACACTGAAGCTTTCTTT
CASSPIGQPNTEAFF
>few|TRBV9|TRBJ1-1|TRBD1
TGTGCCAGCAGCGTCGCAGGGGGCGCTTCCACTGAAGCTTTCTTT
CASSVAGGASTEAFF
>-|TRBV7-3|TRBJ1-1|-
TGTGCCAGCAGCCTATCGGGGGCTGAAGCTTTCTTT
CASSLSGAEAFF
>-|TRBV5-1|TRBJ1-2|-
TGCGCCAGCAGCGAGCTGAAAGGGGATTATGGCTACACCTTC
CASSELKGDYGYTF
>few|TRBV18|TRBJ1-2|TRBD1
TGTGCCAGCTCACCACGGGGACAGATAACTAACTATGGCTACACCTTC
CASSPRGQITNYGYTF
>few|TRBV5-1|TRBJ1-2|-
TGCGCCAGCAGCTTGGGTTACAGGTCCGACTATGGCTACACCTTC
CASSLGYRSDYGYTF
>few|TRBV6-1|TRBJ1-2|-
TGTGCCAGCAGTGAAGCGGGACACCCCGACTTC
CASSEAGHPDF
>-|TRBV5-4|TRBJ1-4|-
TGTGCCAGCAGCTTGGAGGTCGGGAATGAAAAACTGTTTTTT
CASSLEVGNEKLFF
>-|TRBV7-7|TRBJ2-2|TRBD2
TGTGCCAGCAGCTTATCAGCGGGGGGGGGCACCGGGGAGCTGTTTTTT
CASSLSAGGGTGELFF
>-|TRBV6-1|TRBJ2-1|TRBD2
TGTGCCAGCAAATGGACTAGCGGGGTAGTAAATGAGCAGTTCTTC
CASKWTSGVVNEQFF
>-|TRBV12-2|TRBJ1-2|-
TGTGCAAGTCGCTGGGTAAATTACAGGGTTGAGGTTGGCTACACCTTC
CASRWVNYRVEVGYTF
>-|TRBV10-3|TRBJ1-6|TRBD1
TGTGCCATCAGTGAGAGGGGGGACAGGGGTAATAATTCACCCCTCCACTTT
CAISERGDRGNNSPLHF
>few|TRBV7-2|TRBJ1-4|-
TGTGCCAGCAGCTTGATCAAGGGGGAAAAACTGTTTTTT
CASSLIKGEKLFF
>few|TRBV6-1|TRBJ2-3|TRBD2
TGTGCCAGCAGTGAAGCGCTTCGAGGTAGCGGGGGGGCAGGTACGCAGTATTTT
CASSEALRGSGGAGTQYF
>few|TRBV6-1|TRBJ1-5|-
TGTGCCAGCAGTGAAACGGCCGGGGGTCAGCCCCAGCATTTT
CASSETAGGQPQHF
>few|TRBV6-4|TRBJ2-1|-
TGTGCCAGCAGTGCCGCGGGTGATGGTTACAATGAGCAGTTCTTC
CASSAAGDGYNEQFF
>-|TRBV4-2|TRBJ2-3|TRBD2
TGTGCCAGCAGCCAAGATCTCGGTTCGACTAGCGGGGGGGGCACAGATACGCAGTATTTT
CASSQDLGSTSGGGTDTQYF
>few|TRBV5-4|TRBJ1-3|-
TGTGCCAGCAGCTTGGCCTCAGGGGCTGGAAACACCATATATTTT
CASSLASGAGNTIYF
>few|TRBV10-3|TRBJ1-1|TRBD1
TGTGCCATCAGGAGAATCTCCGGGACAGGGGATTTGGGGTACACTGAAGCTTTCTTT
CAIRRISGTGDLGYTEAFF
>-|TRBV6-1|TRBJ1-2|-
TGTGCCAGCAGTGAAGAGCGGGGGGGGTATGGCTACACCTTC
CASSEERGGYGYTF
>-|TRBV6-5|TRBJ1-3|-
TGTGCCAGCAGTCCGGCCAGCGGGCCCGGAAACACCATATATTTT
CASSPASGPGNTIYF
>-|TRBV7-9|TRBJ2-6|-
TGTGCCAGCAGCCCCCCATCCTTCCCAGCCAGGGCTGGGGCCAACGTCCTGACTTTC
CASSPPSFPARAGANVLTF
>-|TRBV7-6|TRBJ2-1|TRBD2
TGTGCCAGCAGCTCCAGGCTAGCGGGGGGTCGGTTCTTC
CASSSRLAGGRFF
>few|TRBV28|TRBJ1-2|-
TGTGCCAGCAGTTCGTCAGTCAGCTATGGCTACACCTTC
CASSSSVSYGYTF
>-|TRBV6-6|TRBJ2-2|TRBD2
TGTGCCAGCAGTAAGGGACTAGCGGATAACACCGGGGAGCTGTTTTTT
CASSKGLADNTGELFF
>few|TRBV5-1|TRBJ1-1|TRBD1
TGCGCCAGCAGCTTGAGGCGTTTGGGACAGGAGAACACTGAAGCTTTCTTT
CASSLRRLGQENTEAFF
>few|TRBV5-1|TRBJ2-2|TRBD1
TGCGCCAGCAGCTTAGGGGGCTCTAACACCGGGGAGCTGTTTTTT
CASSLGGSNTGELFF
>few|TRBV7-6|TRBJ1-1|TRBD1
TGTGCCAGCAGCCACATCAGGGGGCTCGGCACTGAAGCTTTCTTT
CASSHIRGLGTEAFF
>-|TRBV6-1|TRBJ2-5|TRBD2
TGTGCCAGCAGTGAAGGGCCGGGGGGGAAGACCCAGTACTTC
CASSEGPGGKTQYF
>-|TRBV5-4|TRBJ2-3|-
TGTGCCAGCAGCCCCAGAGGCGGTAGCGATACGCAGTATTTT
CASSPRGGSDTQYF
>few|TRBV6-6|TRBJ1-2|TRBD1
TGTGCCAGCAGCCGGGACAGTGAAGCTAACTATGGCTACACCTTC
CASSRDSEANYGYTF
>-|TRBV27|TRBJ1-2|TRBD1
TGTGCCAGCAGGCTTGACAGGGGTTTGGGTGGCTACACCTTC
CASRLDRGLGGYTF
>-|TRBV5-6|TRBJ1-6|-
TGTGCCAGCAGCTTCCCGAATTCACCCCTCCACTTT
CASSFPNSPLHF
>-|TRBV9|TRBJ1-2|TRBD1
TGTGCCAGCAGCGTAGAAGGGACAGGCCACTACACCTTC
CASSVEGTGHYTF